This T cell receptor (beta chain) was identified in a study of control samples from healthy donors and cancer patients. The germline V and J ends were trimmed by 0 bases and 0 bases, with 13 bases remaining between them. This CDR3 region has 17 residues. Germline CDR1 SGHVS, CDR2 FNYEAQ. Only in-frame clones appear in the TCRdb table, and some are missing; sequencing was by immunoSEQ multiplex PCR. The profile shows roughly 83,000 clones, approximately 78% of them singletons. Sequenced: blood. The rearrangement joins TRBV7-6 to TRBJ2-3; D is possibly TRBD2 (5 bases). The receptor was derived from a woman in her sixties in good health. CDR3 bases: TGTGCCAGCAGCTTAGCGGGTAGGACTTCTAGCACAGATACGCAGTATTTT. The encoded protein is CASSLAGRTSSTDTQYF.